Listed here are 25 T cell receptor beta chains from one sample, sequenced in a study of T cell repertoires in cytomegalovirus infection. TCRdb called the reads again in MiXCR, with one record for every CDR3 protein. This repertoire shows around 900,000 distinct CDR3 sequences, under 40% found once; its top ten account for roughly 13%. These receptors have no identified antigens. Sample: cultured CD8+ T cells from PBMCs, taken from culture after CMV antigen stimulation. These receptors were taken from a human donor in good health (CMV status not recorded). Some clones in this sample may be carry-over from other donors' samples.

The chain links TRBV6-4 to TRBJ1-6; D ambiguous. The V gene's germline CDR1 is MRHNA and CDR2 SNTAGT. CDR3 size: 14 residues. Trimming stripped 2 bases from V and 9 bases from J, with 11 bases between. The CDR3 region has the DNA TGTGCCAGCAGTGACCACGCGGATGGTTCACCCCTCCACTTT. As protein: CASSDHADGSPLHF.

This clonotype was found a few times. The V call is TRBV6-1, the J call TRBJ2-7; a weak D match, TRBD2 (6 bases). The CDR3 spans 15 residues. V was clipped by 2 bases and J by 1 base, with 12 bases between them. The germline V gene encodes CDR1 MNHNS and CDR2 SASEGT. The CDR3 region is CASSELGGFSYEQYV. CDR3 bases: TGTGCCAGCAGTGAACTGGGGGGATTTTCCTACGAGCAGTACGTC.

Comment on this clonotype: Sequence at one end of the junction differs from germline and may be a read error. V and J are TRBV12-3 or TRBV12-4 and TRBJ1-6, with 7 bases fitting TRBD1. The CDR3 totals 16 residues. The chain's CDR3 is CANSPTSGQLNSPLHF. The CDR3 bases are TGTGCCAACAGTCCGACCTCGGGACAGCTTAATTCACCCCTCCACTTT.

The chain uses TRBV11-3 and TRBJ2-7; 8 bases are a match to TRBD1. The germline V gene encodes CDR1 SGHNT and CDR2 YENEEA. V lost 4 bases and J lost 2; bases outside the gene matches: 10. The CDR3 extends over 16 amino acids. The CDR3, as DNA: TGTGCCAGCAGCTGCCCTGACAGGGGCCTCCCCTACGAGCAGTACTTC. This gives the protein CASSCPDRGLPYEQYF.

This chain uses TRBV6-2 or TRBV6-3 with TRBJ1-2; D possibly corresponds to TRBD1 (5 bases). The CDR3 has 14 residues. V was shortened by 6 bases and J by 3 bases, with 14 bases between the two germline ends. The germline V gene encodes CDR1 MNHEY and CDR2 SVGEGT. This chain's CDR3 is CASRSGTGDYGYTF. The CDR3 DNA follows: TGTGCCAGCAGATCGGGAACGGGGGACTATGGCTACACCTTC.

This clonotype was detected ten times or more. The chain has TRBV7-9 and TRBJ1-2; 9 bases line up with TRBD1. This CDR3 is built from 13 residues. Germline lookup yields CDR1 SEHNR and CDR2 FQNEAQ (reference sequence). V was pared by 6 bases and J by 2 bases, with 1 base of the junction left unmatched. CDR3 amino acids: CASSGQGNYGYTF. In DNA, the CDR3 is TGTGCCAGCAGTGGACAGGGGAACTATGGCTACACCTTC.

The V and J genes are TRBV6-5 and TRBJ1-1; possibly TRBD1 for D (5 bases). With 10 bases removed from V and 1 base from J, the gap between germline ends came to 10 bases. This CDR3 spans 12 amino acids. Germline values: CDR1 MNHEY, CDR2 SVGAGI. CDR3 amino acids: CATRGANTEAFF. The CDR3 DNA is TGTGCCACCCGCGGGGCGAACACTGAAGCTTTCTTT.

The chain couples TRBV12-3 or TRBV12-4 to TRBJ2-1; 11 positions agree with TRBD2. The CDR3 has 18 residues. Trimming took 5 bases from V and 4 from J; bases not matched to a gene: 13. The CDR3 nucleotides are TGTGCCAGCAGTGCGATGACTAGCGGGGTCCTCAGATACAATGAGCAGTTCTTC. Translation: CASSAMTSGVLRYNEQFF.

This clonotype was observed a few times. The chain employs TRBV4-1 and TRBJ2-7; a weak D match, TRBD2 (6 bases). The CDR3 is 15 residues long. CDR1 is MGHRA and CDR2 is YSYEKL in the germline V gene. V shed 3 bases and J shed 2 bases, with 14 bases lying between them. The CDR3: CASSQWASVTYEQYF. The CDR3 DNA follows: TGCGCCAGCAGCCAGTGGGCTAGCGTAACCTACGAGCAGTACTTC.

Of note for this clonotype: Germline is not matched at one junction end, which may reflect a read error. The V gene is TRBV19, the J gene TRBJ1-1; the D is unclear. This CDR3 comprises 12 residues. Per germline, CDR1 LNHDA and CDR2 SQIVND (reference sequence). The CDR3 sequence is CATNYKNTEALF. The CDR3 DNA is TGTGCCACTAACTATAAGAACACTGAAGCTTTGTTT.

V usage is TRBV27 and J usage is TRBJ2-1; possibly TRBD1 or TRBD2 for D (5 bases each). The V gene's germline CDR1 is MNHEY and CDR2 SMNVEV (reference sequence). The length of the CDR3 is 14 residues. V gave up 1 base and J gave up 9 bases, with 13 bases separating them. CDR3 residues: CASSLFRGDSEQFF. Here the CDR3 DNA reads TGTGCCAGCAGTTTATTTAGGGGAGACAGTGAGCAGTTCTTC.

This clonotype has more than one count but fewer than ten. This chain uses TRBV28 with TRBJ2-1; D possibly matches TRBD1 or TRBD2 (6 bases each). Germline V gene sequence: CDR1 MDHEN, CDR2 SYDVKM. V was clipped by 3 bases and J by 6 bases, with 12 bases between them. The CDR3 runs to 14 residues. The CDR3 DNA sequence: TGTGCCAGCAGTTTTCTGGGGGGCCCCAATGAGCAGTTCTTC. This codes for CASSFLGGPNEQFF. The whole variable domain, filled in from reference TRBV28 and TRBJ2-1, reads DVKVTQSSRYLVKRTGEKVFLECVQDMDHENMFWYRQDPGLGLRLIYFSYDVKMKEKGDIPEGYSVSREKKERFSLILESASTNQTSMYLCASSFLGGPNEQFFGPGTRLTVL.

This clonotype was detected only a few times. V and J are TRBV19 and TRBJ2-2; D is ambiguous. CDR3 length: 14 residues. Trimming cost V 5 bases and J 1 base, with 8 bases left between them. Germline V gene data show CDR1 as LNHDA and CDR2 as SQIVND (reference sequence). In nucleotides, the CDR3 is TGTGCCAGTAGTTACCTCCAGAACACCGGGGAGCTGTTTTTT. The encoded protein is CASSYLQNTGELFF.

This clonotype was picked up a small number of times. The chain couples TRBV6-6 to TRBJ1-6; 8 positions match TRBD1. The germline V gene encodes CDR1 MNHNY and CDR2 SVGAGI (reference sequence). The length of the CDR3 is 15 residues. Trimming took 6 bases from V and 7 from J; bases not matched to a gene: 8. In DNA form, the CDR3 reads TGTGCCAGCAGCCCTTGGACAGGGAGCAATTCACCCCTCCACTTT. Encoded protein: CASSPWTGSNSPLHF.

In this sample, this clonotype turned up once. The genes are TRBV6-1 and TRBJ2-1, with 7 bases matching TRBD2. The junction had 9 bases not matched to a gene; V was cut back by 4 bases and J by 3 bases. CDR1 is MNHNS and CDR2 is SASEGT in the germline V gene. This CDR3 is 16 amino acids long. The CDR3 here is CASSASGGGLYNEQFF. The CDR3 DNA reads TGTGCCAGCAGTGCTTCGGGGGGAGGCCTCTACAATGAGCAGTTCTTC.

This clonotype was found a few times. CDR3 in amino acids: CASSPGDRGEETQYF. In DNA, the CDR3 is TGTGCCAGCAGCCCGGGGGACAGGGGGGAAGAGACCCAGTACTTC. The rearrangement uses TRBV7-9 and TRBJ2-5; 11 nucleotides match TRBD1. Per germline, CDR1 SEHNR and CDR2 FQNEAQ (reference sequence). V dropped 5 bases and J dropped 3; count of bases not matched to a gene: 5. This CDR3 contains 15 residues.

A few counts support this clonotype. The chain employs TRBV6-2 or TRBV6-3 and TRBJ2-1; 7 nucleotides agree with TRBD1. The CDR3 contains 20 residues. The ends lost 2 bases at V and 3 bases at J; junction bases unmatched: 19. Per the germline V gene, CDR1 is MNHEY and CDR2 is SVGEGT. The CDR3 loop reads CASSYRPRIRQGLGYNEQFF. The CDR3 DNA follows: TGTGCCAGCAGTTACCGGCCCCGTATTAGACAGGGTCTGGGCTACAATGAGCAGTTCTTC.

This clonotype was recorded a few times. The rearrangement joins TRBV27 to TRBJ2-7; TRBD2 aligns across 7 bases. From germline, CDR1 is MNHEY and CDR2 SMNVEV (reference sequence). The CDR3 consists of 14 residues. The ends lost 6 bases at V and 5 bases at J; junction bases unmatched: 10. CDR3 in DNA: TGTGCCAGCAGCCCTCTCGGGGGGTCCCACGAGCAGTACGTC. Translated, it gives CASSPLGGSHEQYV.

CDR3 DNA sequence: TGCGCCAGCAGCCAAGATTGGGACAGGATCTGGACCGGGGAGCTGTTTTTT. Translation gives CASSQDWDRIWTGELFF. This rearrangement joins TRBV4-1 to TRBJ2-2; the match to TRBD1 covers 8 bases. The ends lost 0 bases at V and 5 bases at J; junction bases unmatched: 8. The CDR3 spans 17 residues. Germline loops: CDR1 MGHRA, CDR2 YSYEKL.

The chain employs TRBV7-6 and TRBJ1-2; maybe TRBD1 (6 bases). CDR3 length: 12 amino acids. In germline, CDR1 is SGHVS, CDR2 FNYEAQ. The V gene lost 5 bases and the J gene lost 8 bases, with 12 bases spanning the gap. The CDR3 spells CASSLTGSGYTF. As DNA, the CDR3 is TGTGCCAGCAGCCTCACAGGGTCCGGCTACACCTTC.

The table lists this clonotype with a few counts. J is TRBJ1-2 and V is TRBV12-5, with no clear D. The CDR3 length is 13 residues. The germline gives CDR1 LGHNT, CDR2 FRNRAP. The V and J ends lost 3 bases and 2 bases respectively, with 7 bases between them. The CDR3 nucleotides read TGTGCTAGTGGTTTCGGACGAAACTATGGCTACACCTTC. The encoded protein is CASGFGRNYGYTF.

The chain links TRBV14 to TRBJ1-1; D perhaps matches TRBD1 (5 bases). This CDR3 is 15 amino acids long. Germline lookup yields CDR1 SGHDN and CDR2 FVKESK. V lost 0 bases, J lost 2 bases, and 10 bases lay in between. The CDR3, as DNA: TGTGCCAGCAGCCAAGATAGCGACAGTAACACTGAAGCTTTCTTT. It encodes CASSQDSDSNTEAFF.

This clonotype was observed once. This chain uses TRBV4-1 with TRBJ2-7; D not resolved. This CDR3 comprises 15 residues. V shed 0 bases and J shed 6 bases, with 15 bases lying between them. Germline-derived CDR1 and CDR2 are MGHRA and YSYEKL. The CDR3 region has the DNA TGCGCCAGCAGCCAAGAGTTCAGGAACCGAGCCGAGCAGTACTTC. It translates to CASSQEFRNRAEQYF.

Comment on this clonotype: A junction end diverges from the germline sequence, so it may reflect a read error. The DNA of the CDR3 is TGTGCCAACAGTATGACAGCCGGGGAGCTGTTTTTT. Protein product: CANSMTAGELFF. The V and J genes are TRBV6-5 and TRBJ2-2; perhaps TRBD1 as D (5 bases). This CDR3 region has 12 residues. CDR1 and CDR2 from the germline V gene are MNHEY and SVGAGI.

The rearrangement uses TRBV6-2 or TRBV6-3 and TRBJ1-1, with D perhaps TRBD1 (5 bases). V lost 3 bases to trimming and J lost 6 bases, with 14 bases between them. The CDR3 runs to 14 residues. The germline V gene has CDR1 MNHEY and CDR2 SVGEGT. The CDR3 nucleotides read TGTGCCAGCAGTTATGTCGGGGCAGATTCTGAAGCTTTCTTT. This codes for CASSYVGADSEAFF.